This TCR beta chain emerged from a study of shared clonotypes between healthy human individuals. At the level of the study: There were three CD4 naive, three CD4 memory, two CD8 naive and one CD8 memory plates per donor.

In the source study's methods: Without quality scores, immunoSEQ junctional reads could not be filtered like full-length reads. Clones were sequenced by immunoSEQ multiplex PCR, and TCRdb holds only the in-frame ones, with some missing. Clone size and the V and J calls come from that table; the DNA yielded D and trimming. Counted here are roughly 2.4 million clones, approximately 94% occurring once; the ten biggest clones make up 0.1% to 0.15%. The germline CDR1 and CDR2 sequences are MNHEY and SMNVEV (reference sequence). The CDR3 has 14 residues. The V gene lost 6 bases and the J gene lost 3 bases, with 14 bases spanning the gap. Comments on this clone: Its antigen is unidentified.

Study conclusions and caveats: Non-shared clonotypes had lower generation probabilities than those shared by all four donors.

The sequenced sample was naive CD4+ T cells sorted from blood. This sample's subset: CD45RA+ positively selected. The rearrangement uses TRBV27 and TRBJ1-2; the D gene is possibly TRBD1 (6 bases). The receptor was derived from a man between 18 and 35 years old in good health. CDR3 coding DNA: TGTGCCAGCAGCCAACAGGGAGAATACTATGGCTACACCTTC. Translated, it gives CASSQQGEYYGYTF.